The source of this T cell receptor beta chain is a study of early T cells in non-severe SARS-CoV-2 infection (dated by TCRdb to about 2021). For the wider study: Bulk RNA from unsorted whole blood was used for TCR sequencing, so alpha and beta chains could not be paired. What the work shows at the level of the full study, not this receptor alone: VDJdb matching was skewed toward anti-spike CD8 responses, so virus-specific expansions were likely underestimated and private and CD4 specificities were missed.

The library was made by 5' RACE. Sequencing took place on a NextSeq 500. The TCR library protocol attached unique molecular identifiers to individual cDNA molecules to correct for sequencing error and PCR bias. Both TCR alpha and beta chains were sequenced, and tight co-correlation was observed between alpha and beta sequence abundances in each sample. As for how the authors treated the data: Decombinator V4 was used to annotate TCR sequences for V gene, J gene and CDR3. TCRs were defined as expanded if a significant change between any two time points was detected under a Poisson model with p below 0.0001. Abundances of TCRs were expressed as counts per million after normalisation to the total number of TCRs sequenced in each sample. TRAV1-2 paired with TRAJ12, TRAJ20 or TRAJ33 defined MAIT TCRs, while TRAV10 paired with TRAJ18 defined iNKT TCRs. VDJdb, accessed 1 November 2021, was searched for CMV, EBV and SARS-CoV-2 annotated TCRs, with TCRs annotated for multiple antigens excluded. The public sequencing data were trimmed at Q25 with fastp and processed into clonotypes with MiXCR by TCRdb, which kept only in-frame beta chains. CDR3 protein duplicates are merged, each entry listing the most common genes and DNA. The V and J calls were not made by the authors but by TCRdb's processing. The sample records 45,000 to 65,000 distinct CDR3 sequences, around 10% of which are singletons. Over 2.5% of the sample is in the top ten clones.

This was a case-control study nested in a cohort of healthcare workers in London, UK, who had nasopharyngeal swab PCR tests and blood samples taken every week. Healthcare workers were enrolled in the week of the UK lockdown, from 23 to 31 March 2020, and were followed every week for up to about 16 weeks. CDR1 SGHKS and CDR2 YYEKEE are derived from the germline V gene (reference sequence). Here V drops 6 bases and J drops 7 bases, and the junction holds 9 bases not matched to any gene. The CDR3 runs 15 amino acids, cysteine and phenylalanine included. Only CDR3 DNA remains: 45 bases, in frame from the first base. A word on this clonotype: This receptor's antigen is unknown. Base qualities are not at hand, and no much larger clone is one base apart.

This receptor chain uses TRBV5-5 and TRBJ2-1; 11 nucleotides in the junction match TRBD1. The starting material was whole blood, obtained at baseline. This clonotype was obtained from an adult who was a healthcare worker with PCR-confirmed SARS-CoV-2 infection or an uninfected control (not recorded which). Here is the DNA: TGTGCCAGCACTCCGGGACAGGGGGTTACGAATGAGCAGTTCTTC. It translates to CASTPGQGVTNEQFF.